Listed below are T cell receptor beta chains from one sample, sequenced in a study of glioma-infiltrating T cells after dendritic cell vaccination. Sequencing was performed with immunoSEQ multiplex PCR; in TCRdb, only in-frame clones are kept and a portion is missing. Of 72,000 or so clones in the sample, around 87% are singletons; the top ten hold approximately 2.4%. This specimen consisted of blood, obtained after dendritic cell vaccination. All receptors derive from a human donor with glioblastoma. The CDR3 runs from the conserved cysteine through the conserved F or W. A D gene is named only where the DNA matches it firmly. Not every row has a clone size; where given, it reads once, few, many or a size class.

CASSLAGPGHEGYEQYF,TGTGCCAGCAGCTTGGCGGGGCCCGGACACGAGGGTTACGAGCAGTACTTC,TRBJ2-7,TRBV7-6,-,-
CASSPSGTTIYEQYF,TGTGCCAGCAGCCCCTCCGGGACTACAATATACGAGCAGTACTTC,TRBJ2-7,TRBV11-3,-,TRBD2
CASSVPDNNSPLHF,TGTGCCAGCAGTGTCCCGGACAATAATTCACCCCTCCACTTT,TRBJ1-6,TRBV2,-,-
CASSGGRGSEKLFF,TGTGCCAGCAGCGGAGGCAGGGGGAGTGAAAAACTGTTTTTT,TRBJ1-4,TRBV11-2,-,TRBD1
CASSPGTSGEQFF,TGTGCCAGCAGCCCGGGGACTAGCGGTGAGCAGTTCTTC,TRBJ2-1,TRBV11-2,-,TRBD2
CSVAMTGQGNYGYTF,TGCAGCGTTGCTATGACGGGACAGGGGAACTATGGCTACACCTTC,TRBJ1-2,TRBV29-1,-,TRBD1
CASRAGTSDYEQYF,TGTGCCAGCAGAGCCGGGACTAGTGATTACGAGCAGTACTTC,TRBJ2-7,TRBV6-5,-,TRBD2
CSVELGTGYEQYF,TGCAGCGTTGAGTTGGGCACAGGGTACGAGCAGTACTTC,TRBJ2-7,TRBV29-1,-,-
CASSPDRGQGNQPQHF,TGTGCCAGCTCACCCGACAGGGGGCAGGGCAATCAGCCCCAGCATTTT,TRBJ1-5,TRBV18,-,TRBD1
CASSESQASNEKLFF,TGTGCCAGCAGTGAATCGCAGGCCTCAAATGAAAAACTGTTTTTT,TRBJ1-4,TRBV2,few,-
CSSKRNYGYTF,TGCAGCTCTAAGCGCAACTATGGCTACACCTTC,TRBJ1-2,TRBV20-1,-,-
CASIRGTEAFF,TGTGCCAGTATCCGGGGCACTGAAGCTTTCTTT,TRBJ1-1,TRBV19,-,-
CGRGGRVLSYNEQFF,TGTGGCCGGGGGGGGAGGGTTTTGTCCTACAATGAGCAGTTCTTC,TRBJ2-1,TRBV10-3,-,TRBD2
CASMGQGDVETQYF,TGTGCCAGCATGGGACAGGGGGATGTAGAGACCCAGTACTTC,TRBJ2-5,TRBV19,-,TRBD1
CASRDRGNTGELFF,TGTGCCAGCAGGGACAGGGGGAACACCGGGGAGCTGTTTTTT,TRBJ2-2,TRBV2,once,TRBD1
CASSPTGAGNEKLFF,TGTGCCAGCAGCCCGACAGGGGCGGGTAATGAAAAACTGTTTTTT,TRBJ1-4,TRBV7-9,-,TRBD1
CASSATGYGANVLTF,TGTGCCAGCAGTGCAACAGGGTACGGGGCCAACGTCCTGACTTTC,TRBJ2-6,TRBV6-4,-,-
CSVQDRVISNSVNTEAFF,TGCAGCGTCCAGGACAGGGTAATATCAAATTCTGTGAACACTGAAGCTTTCTTT,TRBJ1-1,TRBV29-1,-,TRBD1
CASSATSYPSGEQYF,TGCGCCAGCAGCGCTACCAGCTACCCGTCGGGAGAGCAGTACTTC,TRBJ2-7,TRBV5-1,-,-
CASSIIAGTGNQPQHF,TGTGCCAGTAGTATAATAGCGGGAACGGGCAATCAGCCCCAGCATTTT,TRBJ1-5,TRBV19,-,-
CAWGEFQGRGYTF,TGTGCCTGGGGCGAATTCCAGGGTCGAGGCTACACCTTC,TRBJ1-2,TRBV30,-,-
CASGGYEQYF,TGTGCCAGTGGGGGGTACGAGCAGTACTTC,TRBJ2-7,TRBV2,-,-
CSVGRDRGVAGANVLTF,TGCAGCGTGGGTCGGGACAGGGGGGTTGCTGGGGCCAACGTCCTGACTTTC,TRBJ2-6,TRBV29-1,-,TRBD1
CASSPRTGRETEAFF,TGTGCCAGCAGTCCCCGGACAGGGAGGGAGACTGAAGCTTTCTTT,TRBJ1-1,TRBV6-5,-,TRBD1
CAISVDRWGEAFF,TGTGCCATCAGTGTGGACAGGTGGGGTGAAGCTTTCTTT,TRBJ1-1,TRBV10-3,-,TRBD1
CAISVGGETQYF,TGTGCCATCAGTGTGGGGGGGGAGACCCAGTACTTC,TRBJ2-5,TRBV10-3,-,TRBD2
CASSFSTGAYEQYF,TGTGCCAGCAGCTTCTCGACGGGGGCCTACGAGCAGTACTTC,TRBJ2-7,TRBV7-2,-,-
CASSRGWKTEAFF,TGTGCCAGCAGCCGAGGTTGGAAGACTGAAGCTTTCTTT,TRBJ1-1,TRBV7-6,-,-
CASSLPVAGGSNEQFF,TGTGCCAGCAGCTTGCCTGTGGCGGGAGGCAGCAATGAGCAGTTCTTC,TRBJ2-1,TRBV7-9,once,TRBD2
CASSYCEQGLYEQYF,TGTGCCAGCAGTTACTGTGAACAGGGTCTATACGAGCAGTACTTC,TRBJ2-7,TRBV6-5,-,-
CASSGWTGRGAEFYGYTF,TGTGCCAGCAGTGGTTGGACAGGGAGGGGAGCAGAGTTCTATGGCTACACCTTC,TRBJ1-2,TRBV6-1,-,TRBD1
CASSQETQRGRESLETQYF,TGTGCCAGCAGCCAAGAGACCCAAAGGGGGAGAGAGAGTCTTGAGACCCAGTACTTC,TRBJ2-5,TRBV4-2,-,-
CASSRRTGTRETQYF,TGTGCCAGCAGCCGAAGGACAGGGACGAGAGAGACCCAGTACTTC,TRBJ2-5,TRBV5-8,-,TRBD1
CASSIRASGTDTQYF,TGTGCCAGTAGTATTCGGGCTAGCGGCACAGATACGCAGTATTTT,TRBJ2-3,TRBV19,-,-
CASSSGRTRTGELFF,TGTGCCAGCAGCTCGGGGAGGACGCGGACCGGGGAGCTGTTTTTT,TRBJ2-2,TRBV5-4,-,-
CASSASELPSTDTQYF,TGTGCCAGCAGCGCTTCGGAACTACCGAGCACAGATACGCAGTATTTT,TRBJ2-3,TRBV7-8,-,-